The 17 T cell receptor beta chains presented below share a single source sample, sequenced in a study of neurological immune-mediated disorders. TCRdb used MiXCR to reprocess the 5' RACE reads, holding one entry per CDR3 protein. This table holds 25,000 to 35,000 distinct CDR3 sequences, 4% to 5.5% found once. Material: PBMCs. The source is a man younger than 30 in good health.

This clonotype was picked up a small number of times. The V call is TRBV27, the J call TRBJ2-2; D might be TRBD1 (6 bases). There are 15 residues in the CDR3. V lost 7 bases and J lost 2, with 14 bases in between. Looked up from germline, CDR1 is MNHEY and CDR2 is SMNVEV (reference sequence). CDR3 loop: CASKWDTRNTGELFF. The CDR3 DNA is TGTGCCAGCAAGTGGGACACCAGAAACACCGGGGAGCTGTTTTTT.

There are many counts of this clonotype. The rearrangement joins TRBV25-1 to TRBJ1-2; D call uncertain. Trimming stripped 2 bases from V and 4 bases from J, with 11 bases between. The CDR3 length is 14 residues. Germline CDR1 MGHDK, CDR2 SYGVNS. CDR3 residues: CASSERYRRYGYTF. CDR3 DNA sequence: TGTGCCAGCAGTGAACGGTACCGCCGCTATGGCTACACCTTC.

This clonotype was recorded at least ten times. DNA for the CDR3: TGCAGTGCTAGTGGGGGGGATCCCTACGAGCAGTACTTC. Protein sequence: CSASGGDPYEQYF. V is TRBV20-1 and J is TRBJ2-7; TRBD2 agrees at 7 bases. CDR1 is DFQATT, CDR2 SNEGSKA, per germline (reference sequence). CDR3 size: 13 residues. Trimming cost V 3 bases and J 2 bases; bases outside gene matches: 4.

This clonotype was recorded at least ten times. V gene TRBV10-3 combines with J gene TRBJ1-1; D is uncertain. The CDR3 covers 13 residues. Germline CDR1 reads ENHRY; CDR2 reads SYGVKD. Trimming took off 3 bases at V and 1 base at J, with 6 bases between the two ends. CDR3 in amino acids: CAISDSGNTEAFF. In DNA, the CDR3 is TGTGCCATCAGTGACTCCGGGAACACTGAAGCTTTCTTT.

This clonotype was counted ten times or more. This sequence joins TRBV20-1 and TRBJ1-1; D might be TRBD1 (5 bases). Germline V gene data show CDR1 as DFQATT and CDR2 as SNEGSKA (reference sequence). This CDR3 has 12 amino acids. With 2 bases removed from V and 9 bases from J, the gap between germline ends came to 13 bases. CDR3 loop: CSARSAGGKAFF. The CDR3 region has the DNA TGCAGTGCTAGATCCGCTGGGGGAAAAGCTTTCTTT.

The chain links TRBV5-6 to TRBJ1-2; TRBD1 agrees at 9 bases. Per germline, CDR1 SGHDT and CDR2 YYEEEE. The trim removed 4 bases at V and 4 bases at J, leaving 11 bases unmatched. This CDR3 is 16 amino acids long. CDR3 sequence: CASSQTGGQGSYGYTF. CDR3 sequence (DNA): TGTGCCAGCAGCCAGACAGGGGGGCAGGGATCCTATGGCTACACCTTC.

This clonotype was recorded many times. J is TRBJ1-6 and V is TRBV12-3 or TRBV12-4, with a weak D call TRBD1 (6 bases). The V end was cut by 1 base, the J end by 5 bases, with 12 bases between. The CDR3 covers 16 residues. CDR3 nucleotides: TGTGCCAGCAGTTTAGACTCTACAGGGAATAATTCACCCCTCCACTTT. The encoded protein is CASSLDSTGNNSPLHF.

This clonotype was counted at least ten times. This chain uses TRBV20-1 with TRBJ1-2; 8 bases line up with TRBD1. This CDR3 region has 13 residues. The V segment lost 4 bases and the J segment 4 bases; nucleotides outside the gene matches: 5. Germline lookup yields CDR1 DFQATT and CDR2 SNEGSKA (reference sequence). This CDR3 reads CSAKTGVAYGYTF. CDR3 nucleotides: TGCAGTGCTAAGACAGGGGTCGCCTATGGCTACACCTTC.

This clonotype has a count of ten or more. This chain connects TRBV4-3 to TRBJ1-4; D might be TRBD1 (6 bases). CDR3 length equals 15 residues. Germline V CDR1 and CDR2: LGHNA, YSLEER. V gave up 0 bases and J gave up 4 bases, with 9 bases separating them. The CDR3 sequence is CASSQDQGINEKLFF. In DNA, the CDR3 is TGCGCCAGCAGCCAAGATCAGGGGATTAATGAAAAACTGTTTTTT.

Sample share makes this clonotype medium-sized. This sequence joins TRBV12-3 or TRBV12-4 and TRBJ2-6; D might be TRBD2 (5 bases). This CDR3 is 14 amino acids long. V gave up 7 bases and J gave up 0 bases, with 7 bases separating them. DNA for the CDR3: TGTGCCAGCAACCGGGACTCTGGGGCCAACGTCCTGACTTTC. Translation: CASNRDSGANVLTF.

This clonotype has ten or more counts. The chain employs TRBV6-2 or TRBV6-3 and TRBJ2-1, with TRBD1 matching over 7 bases. The V segment lost 5 bases and the J segment 4 bases; nucleotides outside the gene matches: 11. From germline, CDR1 is MNHEY and CDR2 SVGEGT. This CDR3 region has 16 residues. The CDR3 protein is CASSAPGDSRYNEQFF. The DNA of the CDR3 is TGTGCCAGCAGTGCCCCCGGGGACAGCAGATACAATGAGCAGTTCTTC.

This clonotype was found many times. V and J are TRBV5-1 and TRBJ2-3, with TRBD1 matching 7 bases. Trimming at V came to 4 bases and at J to 0 bases, leaving 2 bases not matched to a gene. There are 14 residues in the CDR3. CDR1 and CDR2 (germline): SGHRS, YFSETQ. For the CDR3, the DNA is TGCGCCAGCAGCGTGGGACAGAGCACAGATACGCAGTATTTT. It encodes CASSVGQSTDTQYF.

This clonotype was counted at least ten times. The chain couples TRBV6-5 to TRBJ2-2; D call uncertain. Trimming pared 1 base from V and 1 base from J, leaving 4 bases between. The CDR3 loop spans 14 amino acids. Germline V lookup: CDR1 MNHEY, CDR2 SVGAGI. In DNA form, the CDR3 reads TGTGCCAGCAGTTACTTTCAGAACACCGGGGAGCTGTTTTTT. Translated, it gives CASSYFQNTGELFF.

Ten or more counts support this clonotype. The chain joins TRBV20-1 to TRBJ1-2; possible D gene TRBD1, 6 bases. Trimming pared 4 bases from V and 8 bases from J, leaving 17 bases between. CDR3 length: 13 residues. From germline, CDR1 is DFQATT and CDR2 SNEGSKA (reference sequence). This chain's CDR3 is CSAMFAGARGYTF. In nucleotides, the CDR3 is TGCAGTGCTATGTTTGCGGGGGCTCGGGGCTACACCTTC.

This clonotype was counted ten times or more. The chain is built from TRBV9 and TRBJ2-1; no definite D call. The germline V gene encodes CDR1 SGDLS and CDR2 YYNGEE. V was shortened by 0 bases and J by 0 bases, with 7 bases between the two germline ends. The CDR3 sequence is 15 residues long. CDR3 bases: TGTGCCAGCAGCGTAGGGGCCTCCTCCTACAATGAGCAGTTCTTC. Translated, it gives CASSVGASSYNEQFF.

This clonotype was seen ten or more times. The chain carries TRBV5-1 and TRBJ2-4, with a tentative D call TRBD1 (6 bases). CDR1 SGHRS and CDR2 YFSETQ come from the germline V gene. V was clipped by 4 bases and J by 2 bases, with 22 bases between them. This CDR3 region has 18 residues. The CDR3 region has the DNA TGCGCCAGCAGCCCAACCTCCACAGGGACCCGATCCAAAAACATTCAGTACTTC. Its translation is CASSPTSTGTRSKNIQYF.

Many counts were recorded for this clonotype. The rearrangement links TRBV4-3 to TRBJ1-2, with TRBD1 as a possible D gene (5 bases). With 0 bases removed from V and 2 bases from J, the gap between germline ends came to 10 bases. There are 15 residues in the CDR3. Germline-derived CDR1 and CDR2 are LGHNA and YSLEER. CDR3 sequence: CASSQDWGRNYGYTF. The DNA for the CDR3 is TGCGCCAGCAGCCAAGATTGGGGACGGAACTATGGCTACACCTTC.